One sample yielded the 10 T cell receptor beta chains listed below, sequenced in a study of beta chain features in type 1 diabetes. Sequencing targeted expressed TCRB transcripts, as all isolated RNA had been reverse transcribed. The table came from immunoSEQ multiplex PCR; TCRdb's copy has only in-frame clones and leaves some out. The sample has around 250,000 clones; around 13% are singletons. These receptors' targets are unknown. Study outcomes and limitations: Moderate yet significant TCRB CDR3 shortening was seen in Type 1 diabetes patients in all four CD4+ subsets.

Sequencing input: naive CD4+ T cells from blood. Every receptor here comes from a man under 40 with type 1 diabetes.

The chain is built from TRBV7-2 and TRBJ2-5, with TRBD2 matching over 7 bases. V lost 3 bases to trimming and J lost 5 bases; unmatched junction nucleotides: 12. The CDR3 is made up of 16 amino acids. Germline V gene sequence: CDR1 SGHTA, CDR2 FQGNSA. Here the CDR3 DNA reads TGTGCCAGCAGCTTCGGACTCGCGGGAGTTTGGGAGACCCAGTACTTC. The encoded protein is CASSFGLAGVWETQYF.

This clone was seen a few times. The V call is TRBV5-4, the J call TRBJ2-1; the match to TRBD2 covers 9 bases. CDR1 and CDR2 (germline): SGHNT, YYREEE (reference sequence). J was trimmed by 7 bases and V by 2 bases; bases with no gene match: 7. The CDR3 consists of 15 residues. For the CDR3, the DNA is TGTGCCAGCAGCTTAAGAGCGGGGGGCGGAAATGAGCAGTTCTTC. Translation gives CASSLRAGGGNEQFF.

The chain links TRBV7-9 to TRBJ1-6; D is unclear. There are 14 residues in the CDR3. The germline V gene has CDR1 SEHNR and CDR2 FQNEAQ (reference sequence). The CDR3 nucleotides are TGTGTCCCTTTCGAGGGAACAATAAACCTACCCCTCCACTTT. This gives the protein CVPFEGTINLPLHF.

This rearrangement joins TRBV5-1 to TRBJ1-2; perhaps TRBD1 as D (5 bases). Trimming took 2 bases from V and 8 from J, leaving 10 bases between them. This CDR3 has 12 amino acids. From germline, CDR1 is SGHRS and CDR2 YFSETQ. The CDR3, as DNA: TGCGCCAGCAGCTTTTCGACAGAAGGCTACACCTTC. This sequence encodes CASSFSTEGYTF. The full variable domain, rest sourced from reference TRBV5-1 and TRBJ1-2, is KAGVTQTPRYLIKTRGQQVTLSCSPISGHRSVSWYQQTPGQGLQFLFEYFSETQRNKGNFPGRFSGRQFSNSRSEMNVSTLELGDSALYLCASSFSTEGYTFGSGTRLTVV.

This clone was recorded a few times. The rearrangement joins TRBV6-5 to TRBJ2-7; weak D call: TRBD1 (5 bases). The V end lost 2 bases, the J end lost 2 bases, and 7 bases lay between the germline ends. The CDR3 is made up of 13 amino acids. Germline CDR1 and CDR2: MNHEY and SVGAGI. DNA of the CDR3: TGTGCCAGCAGTTACGACAGAACCTACGAGCAGTACTTC. It translates to CASSYDRTYEQYF.

The chain carries TRBV5-1 and TRBJ1-6; 7 nucleotides agree with TRBD1. Germline-derived CDR1 and CDR2 are SGHRS and YFSETQ. The CDR3 covers 17 residues. J was trimmed by 0 bases and V by 3 bases; bases with no gene match: 6. CDR3 in DNA: TGCGCCAGCAGCTACGGACAGGAAAGCTCCTATAATTCACCCCTCCACTTT. Protein product: CASSYGQESSYNSPLHF. Full variable domain (missing parts from reference TRBV5-1 and TRBJ1-6): KAGVTQTPRYLIKTRGQQVTLSCSPISGHRSVSWYQQTPGQGLQFLFEYFSETQRNKGNFPGRFSGRQFSNSRSEMNVSTLELGDSALYLCASSYGQESSYNSPLHFGNGTRLTVT.

The rearrangement joins TRBV4-1 to TRBJ2-5, with D perhaps TRBD2 (6 bases). This CDR3 contains 14 residues. CDR1 is MGHRA and CDR2 is YSYEKL in the germline V gene. V shed 0 bases and J shed 4 bases, with 9 bases lying between them. CDR3 loop: CASSQDNGRETQYF. The CDR3 region has the DNA TGCGCCAGCAGCCAAGACAACGGGAGAGAGACCCAGTACTTC.

This clone was counted a few times. This sequence joins TRBV10-3 and TRBJ1-1, with TRBD1 matching over 8 bases. V was clipped by 8 bases and J by 5 bases; unmatched bases: 7. The CDR3 consists of 13 residues. Germline values: CDR1 ENHRY, CDR2 SYGVKD. The CDR3 sequence: CAIAGTGETEAFF. The DNA of the CDR3 is TGTGCCATCGCCGGGACAGGCGAAACTGAAGCTTTCTTT.

The rearrangement links TRBV6-6 to TRBJ2-5, with 8 positions matching TRBD2. Per the germline V gene, CDR1 is MNHNY and CDR2 is SVGAGI (reference sequence). The CDR3 runs 12 residues. The V gene end was trimmed by 8 bases and the J gene end by 4 bases; junction bases not matched to a gene: 3. The CDR3 loop is CASGAGGETQYF. The CDR3 nucleotides read TGTGCCAGCGGCGCGGGGGGAGAGACCCAGTACTTC.

The V and J genes are TRBV7-2 and TRBJ2-7; 8 nucleotides line up with TRBD1. This CDR3 comprises 14 residues. Germline CDR1 reads SGHTA; CDR2 reads FQGNSA. After removal of 1 base from V and 6 bases from J, the junction contained 5 bases not matched to a gene. CDR3 protein: CASSLGQGAGEQYF. The CDR3 DNA reads TGTGCCAGCAGCTTAGGGCAGGGGGCAGGCGAGCAGTACTTC.